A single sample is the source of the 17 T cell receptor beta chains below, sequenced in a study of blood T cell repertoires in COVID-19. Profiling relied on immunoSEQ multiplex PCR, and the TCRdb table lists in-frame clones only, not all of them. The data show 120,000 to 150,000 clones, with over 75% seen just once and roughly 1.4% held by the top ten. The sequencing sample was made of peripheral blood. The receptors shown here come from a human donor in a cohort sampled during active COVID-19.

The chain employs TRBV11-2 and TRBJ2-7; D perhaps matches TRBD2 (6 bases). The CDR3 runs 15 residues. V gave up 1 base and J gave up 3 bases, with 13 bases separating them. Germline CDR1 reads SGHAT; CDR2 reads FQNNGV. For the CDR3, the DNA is TGTGCCAGCAGCTTAGGGAGGGGCGTTAACTACGAGCAGTACTTC. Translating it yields CASSLGRGVNYEQYF.

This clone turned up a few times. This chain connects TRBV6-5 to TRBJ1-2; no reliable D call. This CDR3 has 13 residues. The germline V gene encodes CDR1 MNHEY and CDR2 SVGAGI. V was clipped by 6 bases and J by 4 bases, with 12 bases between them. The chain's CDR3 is CASSAGLIYGYTF. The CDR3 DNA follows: TGTGCCAGCAGCGCAGGACTGATCTATGGCTACACCTTC.

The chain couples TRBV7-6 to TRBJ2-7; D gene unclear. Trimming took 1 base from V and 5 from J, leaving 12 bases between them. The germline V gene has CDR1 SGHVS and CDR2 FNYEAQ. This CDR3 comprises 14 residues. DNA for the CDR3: TGTGCCAGCAGCTTAGTGGGTGACTCTGACGAGCAGTACTTC. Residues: CASSLVGDSDEQYF.

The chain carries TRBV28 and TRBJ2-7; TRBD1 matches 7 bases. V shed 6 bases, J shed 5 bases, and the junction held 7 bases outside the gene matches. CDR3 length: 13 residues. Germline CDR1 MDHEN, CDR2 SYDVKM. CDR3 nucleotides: TGTGCCAGCAGCCCCTTCGACAGGGACGAGCAGTACTTC. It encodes CASSPFDRDEQYF.

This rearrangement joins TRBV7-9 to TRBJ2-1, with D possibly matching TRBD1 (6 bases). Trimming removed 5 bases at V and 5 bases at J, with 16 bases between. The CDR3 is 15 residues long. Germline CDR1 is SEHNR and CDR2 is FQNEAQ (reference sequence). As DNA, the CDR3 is TGTGCCAGCAGCCGGGACACGGTGAGTCACAATGAGCAGTTCTTC. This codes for CASSRDTVSHNEQFF.

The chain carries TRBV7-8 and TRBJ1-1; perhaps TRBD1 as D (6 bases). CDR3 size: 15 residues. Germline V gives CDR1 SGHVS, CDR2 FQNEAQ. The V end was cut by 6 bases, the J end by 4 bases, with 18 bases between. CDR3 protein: CASSSRDTTLTEAFF. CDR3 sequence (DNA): TGTGCCAGCAGTTCTCGGGACACGACCCTCACTGAAGCTTTCTTT.

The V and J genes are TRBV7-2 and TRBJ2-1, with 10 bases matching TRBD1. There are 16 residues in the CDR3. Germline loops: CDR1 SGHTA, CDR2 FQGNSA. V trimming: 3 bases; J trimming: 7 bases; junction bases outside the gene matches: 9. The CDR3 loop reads CASSLTGTGVWNEQFF. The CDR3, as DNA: TGTGCCAGCAGCTTGACCGGGACAGGGGTATGGAATGAGCAGTTCTTC.

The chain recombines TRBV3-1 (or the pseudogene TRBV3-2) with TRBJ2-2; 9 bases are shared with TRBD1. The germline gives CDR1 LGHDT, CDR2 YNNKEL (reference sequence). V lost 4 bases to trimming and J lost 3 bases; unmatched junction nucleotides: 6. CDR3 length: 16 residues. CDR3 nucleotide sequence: TGTGCCAGCAGCCTAACAGGGGGCCGGTACACCGGGGAGCTGTTTTTT. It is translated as CASSLTGGRYTGELFF.

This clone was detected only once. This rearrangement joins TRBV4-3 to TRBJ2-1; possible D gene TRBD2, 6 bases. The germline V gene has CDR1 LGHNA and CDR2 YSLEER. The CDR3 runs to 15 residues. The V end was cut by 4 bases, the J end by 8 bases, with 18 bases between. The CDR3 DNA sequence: TGCGCCAGCAGCCGACTTACCCGACCGGGGGATGAGCAGTTCTTC. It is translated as CASSRLTRPGDEQFF.

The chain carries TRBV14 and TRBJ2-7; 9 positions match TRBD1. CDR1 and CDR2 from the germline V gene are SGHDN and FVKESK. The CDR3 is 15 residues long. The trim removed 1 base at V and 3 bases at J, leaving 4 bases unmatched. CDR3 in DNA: TGTGCCAGCAGCCAAGCAGGACAGGGGTACTACGAGCAGTACTTC. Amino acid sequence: CASSQAGQGYYEQYF. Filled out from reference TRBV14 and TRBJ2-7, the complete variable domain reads EAGVTQFPSHSVIEKGQTVTLRCDPISGHDNLYWYRRVMGKEIKFLLHFVKESKQDESGMPNNRFLAERTGGTYSTLKVQPAELEDSGVYFCASSQAGQGYYEQYFGPGTRLTVT.

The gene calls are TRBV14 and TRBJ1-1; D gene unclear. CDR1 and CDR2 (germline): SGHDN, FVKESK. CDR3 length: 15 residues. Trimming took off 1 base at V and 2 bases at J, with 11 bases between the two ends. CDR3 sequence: CASSQVNAVNTEAFF. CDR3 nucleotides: TGTGCCAGCAGCCAAGTGAATGCGGTAAACACTGAAGCTTTCTTT.

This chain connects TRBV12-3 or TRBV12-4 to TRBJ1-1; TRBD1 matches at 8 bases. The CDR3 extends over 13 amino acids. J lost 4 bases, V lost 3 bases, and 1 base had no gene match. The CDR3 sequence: CASSFGTGTEAFF. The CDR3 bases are TGTGCCAGCAGTTTTGGGACAGGCACTGAAGCTTTCTTT.

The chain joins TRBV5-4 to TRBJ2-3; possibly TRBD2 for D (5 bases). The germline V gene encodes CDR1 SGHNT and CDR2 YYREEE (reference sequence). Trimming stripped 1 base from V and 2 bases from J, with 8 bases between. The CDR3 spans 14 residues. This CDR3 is CASSLRTFTDTQYF. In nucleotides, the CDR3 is TGTGCCAGCAGCTTGAGGACTTTCACAGATACGCAGTATTTT.

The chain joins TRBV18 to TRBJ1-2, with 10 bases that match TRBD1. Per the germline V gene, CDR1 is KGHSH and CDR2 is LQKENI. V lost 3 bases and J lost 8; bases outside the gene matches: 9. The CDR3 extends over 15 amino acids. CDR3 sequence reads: CASSPTGQGLGGYTF. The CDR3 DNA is TGTGCCAGCTCACCCACGGGACAGGGGTTGGGAGGCTACACCTTC.

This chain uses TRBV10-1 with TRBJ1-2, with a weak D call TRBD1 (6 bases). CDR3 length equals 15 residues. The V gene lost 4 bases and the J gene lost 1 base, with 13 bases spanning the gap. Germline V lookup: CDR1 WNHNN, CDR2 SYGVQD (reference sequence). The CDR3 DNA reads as TGCGCCAGCAGTGGAGGCAGGGGCTTTAACTATGGCTACACCTTC. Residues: CASSGGRGFNYGYTF.

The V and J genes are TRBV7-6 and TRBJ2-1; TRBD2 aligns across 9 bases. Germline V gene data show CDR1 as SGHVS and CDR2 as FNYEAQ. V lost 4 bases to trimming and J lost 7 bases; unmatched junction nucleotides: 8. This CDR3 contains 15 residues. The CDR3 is CASSSNSGSSNEQFF. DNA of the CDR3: TGTGCCAGCAGCTCAAATAGCGGGAGTTCTAATGAGCAGTTCTTC.

The CDR3 here is CASSGGRLETQYF. The DNA for the CDR3 is TGTGCCAGTAGTGGGGGGAGGTTAGAGACCCAGTACTTC. V usage is TRBV19 and J usage is TRBJ2-5; D may be TRBD2 (6 bases). V was clipped by 5 bases and J by 4 bases, with 11 bases between them. Germline CDR1 reads LNHDA; CDR2 reads SQIVND (reference sequence). The CDR3 is 13 residues long. Full variable domain (outside the CDR3, taken from reference TRBV19 and TRBJ2-5): DGGITQSPKYLFRKEGQNVTLSCEQNLNHDAMYWYRQDPGQGLRLIYYSQIVNDFQKGDIAEGYSVSREKKESFPLTVTSAQKNPTAFYLCASSGGRLETQYFGPGTRLLVL.